Listed below are T cell receptor beta chains from one sample, sequenced in a study of a mutant IDH1 vaccine in newly diagnosed glioma. Data came from immunoSEQ multiplex PCR; TCRdb stores just in-frame clones and leaves some out. The table lists approximately 57,000 clones, approximately 79% of them singletons. Their antigen targets remain unknown. Here the sequenced sample was PBMCs, taken from a glioma patient whose treatment included an IDH1 peptide vaccine. These receptors originate from a woman under 30 with glioma. Some clones in this sample may be carry-over from other donors' samples. Both conserved end residues are part of each CDR3. The D gene is left open where the match is weak. The size of a clone is reported for some rows only, either as once, few or many, or as a class for expanded clones.

CDR3 protein	CDR3 DNA	CDR3 length	J gene	V gene	clone size	D gene
CASSLGTGGSDYDYEQYF	TGTGCCAGCAGCTTAGGGACAGGGGGCTCAGATTATGACTACGAGCAGTACTTC	18	TRBJ2-7	TRBV7-9	.	TRBD1
CATGLAGGTEQYF	TGTGCCACAGGACTAGCGGGAGGAACCGAGCAGTACTTC	13	TRBJ2-7	TRBV5-4	.	TRBD2
CASSKLDSGNTIYF	TGTGCCAGCAGCAAACTTGACTCTGGAAACACCATATATTTT	14	TRBJ1-3	TRBV21-1	.	.
CASSLGLAGGQGEQYF	TGTGCCAGCAGCTTAGGACTAGCGGGGGGGCAGGGCGAGCAGTACTTC	16	TRBJ2-7	TRBV7-2	once	TRBD2
CASGTPGRELFF	TGTGCCAGCGGGACCCCAGGGAGGGAGCTGTTTTTT	12	TRBJ2-2	TRBV7-8	once	.
CASSESGYQETQYF	TGTGCCAGCAGTGAATCGGGGTACCAAGAGACCCAGTACTTC	14	TRBJ2-5	TRBV25-1	.	.
CASSLASQETQYF	TGCGCCAGCAGCTTGGCGTCCCAAGAGACCCAGTACTTC	13	TRBJ2-5	TRBV5-1	.	.
CASSYLGDYTF	TGTGCCAGCAGTTACTTAGGGGACTACACCTTC	11	TRBJ1-2	TRBV6-5	.	.
CSVATSGTYEQYF	TGCAGCGTTGCTACTAGCGGAACCTACGAGCAGTACTTC	13	TRBJ2-7	TRBV29-1	.	TRBD2
CASSLDSNSYNEQFF	TGTGCCAGCAGCTTGGACTCGAACTCCTACAATGAGCAGTTCTTC	15	TRBJ2-1	TRBV5-4	.	.
CASSIRDRDYGYTF	TGTGCCAGTAGTATTAGGGACAGAGATTATGGCTACACCTTC	14	TRBJ1-2	TRBV19	.	TRBD1
CASSQGQYQPQHF	TGCGCCAGCAGCCAAGGACAATATCAGCCCCAGCATTTT	13	TRBJ1-5	TRBV4-1	.	.
CASSYRSGRVETQYF	TGTGCCAGCAGTTACCGTAGCGGGAGGGTGGAGACCCAGTACTTC	15	TRBJ2-5	TRBV6-5	.	TRBD2
CASSFFGEAFF	TGTGCCAGCAGCTTCTTCGGTGAAGCTTTCTTT	11	TRBJ1-1	TRBV13	.	.
CASSLYDRFGGYTEAFF	TGTGCCAGCAGTTTATATGACCGCTTTGGGGGCTACACTGAAGCTTTCTTT	17	TRBJ1-1	TRBV28	.	.
CASRVGSLLNTEAFF	TGTGCCAGCAGGGTGGGCAGCTTATTGAACACTGAAGCTTTCTTT	15	TRBJ1-1	TRBV5-4	.	.
CASSLGTSGGGYEQFF	TGCGCCAGCAGCCTTGGGACGAGCGGGGGGGGGTATGAGCAGTTCTTC	16	TRBJ2-1	TRBV4-3	once	TRBD2
CASSQDRREDYGYTF	TGTGCCAGCAGCCAAGATCGTAGGGAAGACTATGGCTACACCTTC	15	TRBJ1-2	TRBV4-2	.	.